These T cell receptor beta chains were read from a single sample in a study of T cells in Graves' hyperthyroidism and ophthalmopathy. TCRdb passed the multiplex PCR reads through MiXCR, listing each CDR3 protein once. The data show 90,000 to 120,000 distinct CDR3 sequences, with roughly 15% seen just once and 35% to 45% held by the top ten. Sequencing used blood. The receptors derive from a woman between 50 and 59 years old with Graves' hyperthyroidism. Each CDR3 is given with its conserved first and last residue. Each record gives: J gene, clone size, V gene, D gene, CDR3 protein, CDR3 DNA. D genes are given only for firm matches. Expanded clones are given a class, and other clones once, few, many or no size at all.

TRBJ1-2,NA,TRBV28,TRBD1,CASSLGTGRAPNYGYTF,TGTGCCAGCAGTTTGGGGACAGGGAGGGCCCCCAACTATGGCTACACCTTC
TRBJ2-3,many,TRBV28,NA,CASSPLSRSTDTQYF,TGTGCCAGCAGTCCCCTCTCGCGGAGCACAGATACGCAGTATTTT
TRBJ2-5,many,TRBV6-2/TRBV6-3,TRBD1,CASRATGGYSGAQETQYF,TGTGCCAGCAGAGCCACAGGGGGCTACTCTGGCGCCCAAGAGACCCAGTACTTC
TRBJ2-1,many,TRBV2,NA,CASSAGLVFYNEQFF,TGTGCCAGCAGTGCGGGGCTAGTCTTCTACAATGAGCAGTTCTTC
TRBJ2-3,once,TRBV7-9,NA,CASSFKLGRADTQYF,TGTGCCAGCAGCTTTAAGCTGGGGCGGGCAGATACGCAGTATTTT
TRBJ2-1,many,TRBV18,NA,CASSPPGGIQGNEQFF,TGTGCCAGCTCACCACCGGGCGGTATCCAGGGAAATGAGCAGTTCTTC
TRBJ2-3,many,TRBV30,TRBD2,CAWSLGLAASTDTQYF,TGTGCCTGGAGCCTGGGACTAGCGGCTAGCACAGATACGCAGTATTTT
TRBJ2-2,many,TRBV7-3,NA,CASSSSGMNTGELFF,TGTGCCAGCAGCTCCTCCGGGATGAACACCGGGGAGCTGTTTTTT
TRBJ2-1,many,TRBV13,TRBD2,CASSEGLAGYNEQFF,TGTGCCAGCAGCGAGGGACTAGCGGGGTACAATGAGCAGTTCTTC
TRBJ2-1,NA,TRBV7-9,TRBD2,CASSSSGRAIFNEQFF,TGTGCCAGCAGCTCAAGCGGGAGGGCGATCTTCAATGAGCAGTTCTTC
TRBJ1-1,many,TRBV7-9,TRBD1,CASSSIQGWNTEAFF,TGTGCCAGCAGCTCCATACAGGGGTGGAACACTGAAGCTTTCTTT
TRBJ2-2,many,TRBV9,NA,CASSLRGDGELFF,TGTGCCAGCAGCCTCAGGGGTGACGGGGAGCTGTTTTTT
TRBJ2-7,NA,TRBV25-1,NA,CASSEVNSYEQYF,TGTGCCAGCAGTGAAGTGAACTCCTACGAGCAGTACTTC
TRBJ2-5,NA,TRBV7-9,NA,CASSLGWRPTGETQYF,TGTGCCAGCAGCCTTGGCTGGCGCCCTACGGGCGAGACCCAGTACTTC
TRBJ1-1,many,TRBV19,NA,CASSMRQNTEAFF,TGTGCCAGTAGTATGCGACAGAACACTGAAGCTTTCTTT
TRBJ1-4,many,TRBV6-1,TRBD1,CASRTGANEKLFF,TGTGCCAGCAGGACAGGGGCAAATGAAAAACTGTTTTTT
TRBJ2-7,NA,TRBV6-1,TRBD2,CASSLSSGRAQYF,TGTGCCAGCAGCCTCAGCAGCGGGAGAGCGCAGTACTTC
TRBJ1-1,many,TRBV6-6,NA,CASSYSSVNTEAFF,TGTGCCAGCAGTTACTCTTCTGTGAACACTGAAGCTTTCTTT
TRBJ2-7,many,TRBV10-3,NA,CAISGNVGTEQYF,TGTGCCATCAGTGGGAACGTTGGCACCGAGCAGTACTTC
TRBJ2-5,NA,TRBV6-5,TRBD2,CASSYGTSGIETQYF,TGTGCCAGCAGTTACGGGACTAGCGGGATCGAGACCCAGTACTTC
TRBJ1-5,many,TRBV6-1,NA,CASSEAEGYSNQPQHF,TGTGCCAGCAGTGAAGCTGAGGGGTATAGCAATCAGCCCCAGCATTTT
TRBJ1-3,many,TRBV7-2,NA,CASSLAAGYSGNTIYF,TGTGCCAGCAGCTTAGCGGCGGGCTACTCTGGAAACACCATATATTTT
TRBJ2-5,many,TRBV28,NA,CASSSRPQRARVETQYF,TGTGCCAGCAGTTCCCGGCCCCAGCGGGCCAGGGTAGAGACCCAGTACTTC
TRBJ2-3,many,TRBV20-1,NA,CSARDEGESTDTQYF,TGCAGTGCTAGAGATGAAGGGGAGTCCACAGATACGCAGTATTTT
TRBJ1-1,many,TRBV2,NA,CASEGNTEAFF,TGTGCCAGCGAGGGGAACACTGAAGCTTTCTTT
TRBJ2-5,NA,TRBV14,TRBD2,CASSQHTSGSETQYF,TGTGCCAGCAGCCAACACACTAGCGGGAGCGAGACCCAGTACTTC
TRBJ2-2,NA,TRBV5-1,TRBD2,CASSLELAGGLTGELFF,TGCGCCAGCAGCTTGGAACTAGCGGGAGGCCTTACCGGGGAGCTGTTTTTT
TRBJ2-5,many,TRBV20-1,NA,CSARSLGQLMETQYF,TGCAGTGCTAGATCCCTAGGACAGTTGATGGAGACCCAGTACTTC
TRBJ1-5,many,TRBV29-1,NA,CSVGNRGLNQPQHF,TGCAGCGTGGGGAACAGAGGGCTCAATCAGCCCCAGCATTTT
TRBJ1-2,many,TRBV27,NA,CASSLGRTYGYTF,TGTGCCAGCAGTTTAGGCAGAACCTATGGCTACACCTTC
TRBJ1-1,many,TRBV12-3/TRBV12-4,NA,CASSPWGHQNTEAFF,TGTGCCAGCAGTCCCTGGGGGCACCAGAACACTGAAGCTTTCTTT
TRBJ1-3,many,TRBV28,NA,CASSFRTNREDTIYF,TGTGCCAGCAGTTTTCGGACAAATCGCGAGGACACCATATATTTT
TRBJ2-3,many,TRBV2,TRBD1,CASSSRQGASTDTQYF,TGTGCCAGCAGTTCCCGACAGGGGGCCAGCACAGATACGCAGTATTTT
TRBJ1-2,many,TRBV7-2,NA,CASSDDQPAYTF,TGTGCCAGCAGCGATGATCAGCCTGCCTACACCTTC
TRBJ1-5,NA,TRBV12-3/TRBV12-4,NA,CASSRGGSYQPQHF,TGTGCCAGCAGCCGGGGCGGGTCTTATCAGCCCCAGCATTTT
TRBJ2-1,few,TRBV7-2,TRBD2,CASSKIPGLADNNEQFF,TGTGCCAGCAGTAAAATTCCGGGACTAGCGGACAACAATGAGCAGTTCTTC
TRBJ2-1,once,TRBV6-2/TRBV6-3,TRBD2,CASSREAGTSYEQFF,TGTGCCAGCAGTCGGGAGGCGGGGACTAGCTATGAGCAGTTCTTC
TRBJ2-1,many,TRBV2,TRBD2,CASSVGLAGGTHDEQFF,TGTGCCAGCAGTGTAGGACTAGCGGGGGGGACCCACGATGAGCAGTTCTTC
TRBJ2-1,many,TRBV7-6,NA,CASSLVSGPYNEQFF,TGTGCCAGCAGCTTAGTAAGCGGGCCTTACAATGAGCAGTTCTTC
TRBJ2-7,NA,TRBV27,NA,CASSANRDKIYEQYF,TGTGCCAGCAGCGCCAACCGGGACAAGATTTACGAGCAGTACTTC
TRBJ2-3,few,TRBV20-1,NA,CSARALVWGGTDTQYF,TGCAGTGCTAGAGCCCTCGTCTGGGGGGGCACAGATACGCAGTATTTT
TRBJ2-2,many,TRBV24-1,NA,CATSGGGANTGELFF,TGTGCCACCAGTGGTGGCGGGGCGAACACCGGGGAGCTGTTTTTT
TRBJ2-2,many,TRBV12-3/TRBV12-4,NA,CASSWTSGGANTGELFF,TGTGCCAGCAGTTGGACATCCGGGGGCGCGAACACCGGGGAGCTGTTTTTT
TRBJ2-4,few,TRBV28,TRBD2,CASLAGGAQNIQYF,TGTGCCAGCCTTGCGGGGGGCGCCCAGAACATTCAGTACTTC
TRBJ2-5,NA,TRBV19,NA,CASSIQGRETQYF,TGTGCCAGTAGTATACAGGGTCGAGAGACCCAGTACTTC
TRBJ2-7,many,TRBV28,NA,CASSLVHSNEQYF,TGTGCCAGCAGTCTTGTTCACTCAAACGAGCAGTACTTC
TRBJ2-1,many,TRBV7-2,TRBD2,CASSSSGRGNEQFF,TGTGCCAGCAGCTCTAGCGGGAGGGGCAATGAGCAGTTCTTC
TRBJ2-3,NA,TRBV2,NA,CATTGLLSTDTQYF,TGTGCCACTACGGGACTCCTTAGCACAGATACGCAGTATTTT
TRBJ2-1,NA,TRBV24-1,TRBD2,CATSLGAGGTYNEQFF,TGTGCCACCAGTCTCGGAGCGGGAGGGACCTACAATGAGCAGTTCTTC
TRBJ2-3,many,TRBV28,NA,CASTPRDPSTDTQYF,TGTGCCAGCACCCCCCGCGACCCGAGCACAGATACGCAGTATTTT
TRBJ2-3,many,TRBV3-1,NA,CASSQEWRDGTDTQYF,TGTGCCAGCAGCCAAGAGTGGCGGGACGGCACAGATACGCAGTATTTT
TRBJ1-1,NA,TRBV5-1,NA,CASSLAMDTEAFF,TGCGCCAGCAGCTTAGCTATGGACACTGAAGCTTTCTTT
TRBJ2-7,many,TRBV6-1,NA,CASRSGTLSYEQYF,TGTGCCAGCAGATCCGGGACCCTCTCCTACGAGCAGTACTTC
TRBJ2-3,many,TRBV14,TRBD2,CASGDYLTDTQYF,TGTGCCAGCGGGGACTACCTCACAGATACGCAGTATTTT
TRBJ1-1,many,TRBV7-3,NA,CASSFSPLNTEAFF,TGTGCCAGCAGCTTTTCCCCCCTGAACACTGAAGCTTTCTTT